This T cell receptor (beta chain) was observed in a study of healthy donors' naive CD4 and CD8 T cells. V shed 7 bases and J shed 5 bases, with 16 bases lying between them. Per the germline V gene, CDR1 is LNHDA and CDR2 is SQIVND (reference sequence). This CDR3 spans 14 amino acids. A linear amplification protocol produced the TCR libraries from around 500 ng of total RNA. Using its own MiXCR run on the reads, TCRdb lists one record per CDR3 protein. Seen here are approximately 180,000 distinct CDR3 sequences, around 74% observed once, and the top ten hold less than 2.5%. This receptor was identified in a pool of human donors in good health; the sample pools cells from several healthy donors. Sequencing was done on a sample of naive CD4+ and CD8+ T cells sorted from blood, pooled from several donors. The chain couples TRBV19 to TRBJ2-3, with D unresolved. The CDR3 region is CASNMGRAVDTQYF. CDR3 coding DNA: TGTGCCAGTAACATGGGCAGAGCAGTAGATACGCAGTATTTT. Together with reference TRBV19 and TRBJ2-3, the CDR3 gives the full variable domain: DGGITQSPKYLFRKEGQNVTLSCEQNLNHDAMYWYRQDPGQGLRLIYYSQIVNDFQKGDIAEGYSVSREKKESFPLTVTSAQKNPTAFYLCASNMGRAVDTQYFGPGTRLTVL.